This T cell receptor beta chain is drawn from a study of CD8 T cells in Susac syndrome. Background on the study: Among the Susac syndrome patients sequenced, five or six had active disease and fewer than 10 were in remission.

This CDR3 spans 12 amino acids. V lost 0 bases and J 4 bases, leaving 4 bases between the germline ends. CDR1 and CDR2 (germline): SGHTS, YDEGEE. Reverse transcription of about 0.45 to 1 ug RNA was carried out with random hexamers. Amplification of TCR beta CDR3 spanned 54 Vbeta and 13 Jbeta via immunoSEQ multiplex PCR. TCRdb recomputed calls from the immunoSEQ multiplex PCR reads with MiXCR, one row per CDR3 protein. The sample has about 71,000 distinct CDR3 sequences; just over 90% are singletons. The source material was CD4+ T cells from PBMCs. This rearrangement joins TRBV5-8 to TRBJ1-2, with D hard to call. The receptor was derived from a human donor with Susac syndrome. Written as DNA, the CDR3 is TGTGCCAGCAGCTTGGAGGCCTATGGCTACACCTTC. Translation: CASSLEAYGYTF.